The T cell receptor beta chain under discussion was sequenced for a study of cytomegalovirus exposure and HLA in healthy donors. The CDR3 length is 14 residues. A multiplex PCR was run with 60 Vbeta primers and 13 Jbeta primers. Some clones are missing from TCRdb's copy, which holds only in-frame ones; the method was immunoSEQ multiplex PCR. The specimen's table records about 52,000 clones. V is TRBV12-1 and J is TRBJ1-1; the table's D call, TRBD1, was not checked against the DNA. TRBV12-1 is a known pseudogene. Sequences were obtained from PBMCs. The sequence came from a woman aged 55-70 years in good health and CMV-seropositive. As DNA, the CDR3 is TGTGCCAGCAGCTTCGGACAGATGAACACTGAAGCTTTCTTT. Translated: CASSFGQMNTEAFF.